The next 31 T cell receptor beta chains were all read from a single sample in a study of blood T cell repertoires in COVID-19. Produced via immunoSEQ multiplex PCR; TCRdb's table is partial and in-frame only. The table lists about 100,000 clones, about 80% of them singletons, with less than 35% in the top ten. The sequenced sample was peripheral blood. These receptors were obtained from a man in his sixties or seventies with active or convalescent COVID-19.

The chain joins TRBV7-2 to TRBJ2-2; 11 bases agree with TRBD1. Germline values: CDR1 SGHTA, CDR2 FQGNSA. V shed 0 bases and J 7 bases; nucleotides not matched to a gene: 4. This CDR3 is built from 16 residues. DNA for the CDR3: TGTGCCAGCAGCTTAGCGGACAGGGGGCGGGGCGGGGAGCTGTTTTTT. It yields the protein CASSLADRGRGGELFF. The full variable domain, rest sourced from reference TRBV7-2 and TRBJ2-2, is GAGVSQSPSNKVTEKGKDVELRCDPISGHTALYWYRQSLGQGLEFLIYFQGNSAPDKSGLPSDRFSAERTGGSVSTLTIQRTQQEDSAVYLCASSLADRGRGGELFFGEGSRLTVL.

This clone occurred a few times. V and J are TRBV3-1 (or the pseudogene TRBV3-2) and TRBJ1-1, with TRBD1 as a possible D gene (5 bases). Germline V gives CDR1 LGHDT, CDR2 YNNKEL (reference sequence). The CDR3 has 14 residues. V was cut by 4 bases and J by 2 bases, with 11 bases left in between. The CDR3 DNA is TGTGCCAGCAGCCCTCGGGGGAAAAACACTGAAGCTTTCTTT. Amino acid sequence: CASSPRGKNTEAFF.

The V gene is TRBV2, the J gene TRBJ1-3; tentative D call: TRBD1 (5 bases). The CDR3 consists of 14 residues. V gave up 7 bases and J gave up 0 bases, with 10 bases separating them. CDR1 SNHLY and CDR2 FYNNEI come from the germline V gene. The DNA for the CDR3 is TGTGCCAGCAAGGGTGACAGCTCTGGAAACACCATATATTTT. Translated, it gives CASKGDSSGNTIYF.

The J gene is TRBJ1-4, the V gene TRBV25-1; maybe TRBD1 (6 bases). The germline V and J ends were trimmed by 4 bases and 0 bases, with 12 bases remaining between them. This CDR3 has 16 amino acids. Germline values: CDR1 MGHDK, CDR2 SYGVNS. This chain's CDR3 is CASSVRTDSTNEKLFF. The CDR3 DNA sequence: TGTGCCAGCAGTGTACGGACAGATTCAACTAATGAAAAACTGTTTTTT.

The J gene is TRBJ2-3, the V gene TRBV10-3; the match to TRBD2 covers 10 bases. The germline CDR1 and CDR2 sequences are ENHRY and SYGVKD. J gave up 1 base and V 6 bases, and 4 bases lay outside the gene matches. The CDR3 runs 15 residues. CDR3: CAIRAGTSGTDTQYF. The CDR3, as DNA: TGTGCCATCAGGGCCGGGACTAGCGGCACAGATACGCAGTATTTT.

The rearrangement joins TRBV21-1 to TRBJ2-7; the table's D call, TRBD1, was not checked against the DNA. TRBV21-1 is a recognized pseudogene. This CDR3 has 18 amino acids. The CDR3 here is CASRGQTYFIPLSYEQYF. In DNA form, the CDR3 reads TGTGCCAGCAGGGGACAGACTTACTTTATACCCCTATCCTACGAGCAGTACTTC.

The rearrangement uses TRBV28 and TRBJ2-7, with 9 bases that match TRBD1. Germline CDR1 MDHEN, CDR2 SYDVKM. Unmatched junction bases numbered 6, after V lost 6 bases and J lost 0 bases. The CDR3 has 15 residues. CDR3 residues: CASSPDRGDSYEQYF. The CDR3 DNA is TGTGCCAGCAGCCCCGACAGGGGGGACTCCTACGAGCAGTACTTC.

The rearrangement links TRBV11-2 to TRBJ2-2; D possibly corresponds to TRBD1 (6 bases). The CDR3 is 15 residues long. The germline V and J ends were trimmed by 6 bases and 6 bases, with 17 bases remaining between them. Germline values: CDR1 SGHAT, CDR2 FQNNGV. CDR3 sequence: CASSPWDMRAGELFF. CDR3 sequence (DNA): TGTGCCAGCAGTCCCTGGGACATGAGGGCCGGGGAGCTGTTTTTT.

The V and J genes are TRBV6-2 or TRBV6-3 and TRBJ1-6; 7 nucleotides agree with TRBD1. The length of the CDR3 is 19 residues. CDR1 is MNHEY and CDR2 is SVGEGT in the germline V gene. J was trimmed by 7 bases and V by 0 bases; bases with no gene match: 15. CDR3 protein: CASSYSTGDSPLWNSPLHF. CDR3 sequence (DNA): TGTGCCAGCAGTTACTCTACAGGGGACTCACCCCTTTGGAATTCACCCCTCCACTTT.

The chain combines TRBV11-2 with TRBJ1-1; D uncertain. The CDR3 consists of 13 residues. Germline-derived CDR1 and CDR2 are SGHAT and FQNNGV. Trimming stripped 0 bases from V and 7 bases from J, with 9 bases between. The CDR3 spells CASSLEPTGEAFF. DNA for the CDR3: TGTGCCAGCAGCTTAGAACCAACGGGTGAAGCTTTCTTT. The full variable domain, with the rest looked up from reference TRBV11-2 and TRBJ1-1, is EAGVAQSPRYKIIEKRQSVAFWCNPISGHATLYWYQQILGQGPKLLIQFQNNGVVDDSQLPKDRFSAERLKGVDSTLKIQPAKLEDSAVYLCASSLEPTGEAFFGQGTRLTVV.

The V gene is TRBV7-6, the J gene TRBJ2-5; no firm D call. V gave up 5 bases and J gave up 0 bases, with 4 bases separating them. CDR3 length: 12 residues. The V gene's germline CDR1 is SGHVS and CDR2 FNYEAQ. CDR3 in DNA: TGTGCCAGCAGCGCGTACCAAGAGACCCAGTACTTC. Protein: CASSAYQETQYF.

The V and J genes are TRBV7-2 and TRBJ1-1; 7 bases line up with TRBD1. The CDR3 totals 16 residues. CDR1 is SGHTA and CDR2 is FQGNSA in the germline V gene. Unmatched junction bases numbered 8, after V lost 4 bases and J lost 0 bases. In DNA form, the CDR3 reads TGTGCCAGCAGCTGGCCCCAAGGGGGCCTGAACACTGAAGCTTTCTTT. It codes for CASSWPQGGLNTEAFF.

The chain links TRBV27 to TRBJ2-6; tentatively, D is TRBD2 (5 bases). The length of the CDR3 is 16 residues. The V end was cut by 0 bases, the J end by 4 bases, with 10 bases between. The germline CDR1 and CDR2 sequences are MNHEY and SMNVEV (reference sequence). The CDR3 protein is CASSLSRVSGANVLTF. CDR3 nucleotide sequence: TGTGCCAGCAGTTTATCGAGGGTCTCCGGGGCCAACGTCCTGACTTTC.

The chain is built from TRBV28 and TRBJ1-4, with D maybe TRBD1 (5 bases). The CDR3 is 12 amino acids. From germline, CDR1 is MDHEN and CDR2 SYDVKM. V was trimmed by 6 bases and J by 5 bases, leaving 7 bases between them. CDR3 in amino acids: CASRTVNEKLFF. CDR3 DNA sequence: TGTGCCAGCAGGACAGTCAATGAAAAACTGTTTTTT.

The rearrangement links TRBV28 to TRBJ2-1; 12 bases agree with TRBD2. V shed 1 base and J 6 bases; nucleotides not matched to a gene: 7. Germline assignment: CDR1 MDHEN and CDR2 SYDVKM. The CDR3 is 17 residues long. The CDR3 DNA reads TGTGCCAGCAGTTTATCCAACCTAGCGGGAGGGTCCAATGAGCAGTTCTTC. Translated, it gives CASSLSNLAGGSNEQFF.

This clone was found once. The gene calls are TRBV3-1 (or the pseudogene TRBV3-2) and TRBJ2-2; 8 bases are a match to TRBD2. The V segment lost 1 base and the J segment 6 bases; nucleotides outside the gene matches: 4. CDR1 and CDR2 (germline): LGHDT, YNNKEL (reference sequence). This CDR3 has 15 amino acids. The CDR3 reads CASSQGASGPGELFF. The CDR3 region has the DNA TGTGCCAGCAGCCAAGGGGCTAGCGGGCCCGGGGAGCTGTTTTTT.

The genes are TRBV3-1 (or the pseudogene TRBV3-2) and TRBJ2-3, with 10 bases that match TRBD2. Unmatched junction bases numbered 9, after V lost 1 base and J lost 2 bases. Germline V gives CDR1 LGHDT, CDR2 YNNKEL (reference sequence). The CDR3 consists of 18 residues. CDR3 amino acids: CASSQGGVAGGSTDTQYF. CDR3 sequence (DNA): TGTGCCAGCAGCCAAGGGGGAGTAGCGGGGGGATCCACAGATACGCAGTATTTT.

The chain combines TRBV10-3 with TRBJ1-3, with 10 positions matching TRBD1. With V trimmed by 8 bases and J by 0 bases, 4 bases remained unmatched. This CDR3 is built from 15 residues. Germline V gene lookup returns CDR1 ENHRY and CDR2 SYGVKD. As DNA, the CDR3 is TGTGCCATCGGGACAGGGGCCCCCTCTGGAAACACCATATATTTT. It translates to CAIGTGAPSGNTIYF.

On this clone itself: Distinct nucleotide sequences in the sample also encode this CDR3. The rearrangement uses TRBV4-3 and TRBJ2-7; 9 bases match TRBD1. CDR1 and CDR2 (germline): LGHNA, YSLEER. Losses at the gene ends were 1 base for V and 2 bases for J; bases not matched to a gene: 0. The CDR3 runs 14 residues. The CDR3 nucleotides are TGCGCCAGCAGCCAAGGACAGGGGGCCTACGAGCAGTACTTC. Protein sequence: CASSQGQGAYEQYF.

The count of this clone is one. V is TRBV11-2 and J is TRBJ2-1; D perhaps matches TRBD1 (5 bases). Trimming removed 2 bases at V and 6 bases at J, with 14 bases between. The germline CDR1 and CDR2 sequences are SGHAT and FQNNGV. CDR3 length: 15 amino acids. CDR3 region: CASSLLGAGRNEQFF. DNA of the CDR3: TGTGCCAGCAGCTTATTAGGGGCAGGGCGCAATGAGCAGTTCTTC.

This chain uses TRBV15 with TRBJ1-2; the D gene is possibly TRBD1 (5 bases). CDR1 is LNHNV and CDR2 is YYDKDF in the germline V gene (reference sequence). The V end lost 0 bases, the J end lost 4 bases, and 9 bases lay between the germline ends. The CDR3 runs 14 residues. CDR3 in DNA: TGTGCCACCAGCAGAGATGGGGGAGGCTATGGCTACACCTTC. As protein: CATSRDGGGYGYTF.

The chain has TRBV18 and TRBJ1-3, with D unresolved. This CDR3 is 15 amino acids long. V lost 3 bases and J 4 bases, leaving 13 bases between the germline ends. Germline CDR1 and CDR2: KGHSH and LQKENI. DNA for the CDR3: TGTGCCAGCTCACCGGGCCCCGGGGAAGGAAACACCATATATTTT. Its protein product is CASSPGPGEGNTIYF.

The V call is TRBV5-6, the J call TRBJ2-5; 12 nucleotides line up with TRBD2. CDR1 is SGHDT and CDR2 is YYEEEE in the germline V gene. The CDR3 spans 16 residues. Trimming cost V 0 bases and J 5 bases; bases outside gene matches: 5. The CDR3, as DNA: TGTGCCAGCAGCTTGGGACTAGCGGGAGAGGGGGAGACCCAGTACTTC. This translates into CASSLGLAGEGETQYF. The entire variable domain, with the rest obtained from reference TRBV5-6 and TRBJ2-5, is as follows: DAGVTQSPTHLIKTRGQQVTLRCSPKSGHDTVSWYQQALGQGPQFIFQYYEEEERQRGNFPDRFSGHQFPNYSSELNVNALLLGDSALYLCASSLGLAGEGETQYFGPGTRLLVL.

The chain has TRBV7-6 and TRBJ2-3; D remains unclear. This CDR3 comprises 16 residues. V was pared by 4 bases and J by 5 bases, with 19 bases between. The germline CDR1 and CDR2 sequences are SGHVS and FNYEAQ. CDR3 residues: CASSSPDWPGGDTQYF. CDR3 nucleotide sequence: TGTGCCAGCAGCTCGCCAGACTGGCCCGGTGGAGATACGCAGTATTTT.

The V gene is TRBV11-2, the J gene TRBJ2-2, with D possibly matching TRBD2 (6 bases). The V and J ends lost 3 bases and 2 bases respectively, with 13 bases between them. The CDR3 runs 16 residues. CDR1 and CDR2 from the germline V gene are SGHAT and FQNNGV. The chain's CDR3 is CASSLLGTYNTGELFF. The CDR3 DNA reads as TGTGCCAGCAGCTTGCTCGGGACTTATAACACCGGGGAGCTGTTTTTT.

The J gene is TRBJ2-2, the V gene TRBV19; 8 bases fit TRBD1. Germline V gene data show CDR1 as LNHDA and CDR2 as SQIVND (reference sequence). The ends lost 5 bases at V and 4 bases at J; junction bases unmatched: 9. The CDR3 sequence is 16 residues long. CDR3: CASSDPQGAGTGELFF. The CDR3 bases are TGTGCCAGTAGTGACCCCCAGGGGGCGGGCACCGGGGAGCTGTTTTTT.

CDR3 bases: TGTGCCACCAGTGAACAGGGATGGGCTGGCGGCTACACCTTC. Residues: CATSEQGWAGGYTF. The chain uses TRBV24-1 and TRBJ1-2, with D tentatively TRBD1 (6 bases). CDR1 is KGHDR and CDR2 is SFDVKD in the germline V gene. Trimming took 4 bases from V and 8 from J, leaving 16 bases between them. There are 14 residues in the CDR3.

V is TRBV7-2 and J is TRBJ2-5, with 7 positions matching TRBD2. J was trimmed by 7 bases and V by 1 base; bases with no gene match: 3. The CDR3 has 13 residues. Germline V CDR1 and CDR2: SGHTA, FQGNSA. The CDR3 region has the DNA TGTGCCAGCAGCTTAGGGGAGGGTCTGACCCAGTACTTC. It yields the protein CASSLGEGLTQYF. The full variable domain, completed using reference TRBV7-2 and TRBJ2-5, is GAGVSQSPSNKVTEKGKDVELRCDPISGHTALYWYRQSLGQGLEFLIYFQGNSAPDKSGLPSDRFSAERTGGSVSTLTIQRTQQEDSAVYLCASSLGEGLTQYFGPGTRLLVL.

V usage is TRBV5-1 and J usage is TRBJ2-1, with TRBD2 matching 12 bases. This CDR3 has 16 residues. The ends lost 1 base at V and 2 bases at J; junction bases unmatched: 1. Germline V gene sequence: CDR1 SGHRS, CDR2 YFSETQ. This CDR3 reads CASSLTSGGTYNEQFF. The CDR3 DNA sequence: TGCGCCAGCAGCTTGACTAGCGGGGGGACCTACAATGAGCAGTTCTTC.

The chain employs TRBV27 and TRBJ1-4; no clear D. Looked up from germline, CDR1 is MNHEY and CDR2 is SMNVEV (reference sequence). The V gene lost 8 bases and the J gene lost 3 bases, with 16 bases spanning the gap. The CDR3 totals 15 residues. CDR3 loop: CASGRNPSANEKLFF. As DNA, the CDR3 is TGTGCCAGCGGCCGAAATCCTTCCGCTAATGAAAAACTGTTTTTT.

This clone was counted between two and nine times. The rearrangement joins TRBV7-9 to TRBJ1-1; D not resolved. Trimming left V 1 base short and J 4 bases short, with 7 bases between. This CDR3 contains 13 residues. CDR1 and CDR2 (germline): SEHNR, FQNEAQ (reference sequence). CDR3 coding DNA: TGTGCCAGCAGCTTAGGGTCGGTCACTGAAGCTTTCTTT. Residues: CASSLGSVTEAFF.